The 28 T cell receptor beta chains given below trace back to one sample, sequenced in a study of control samples from healthy donors and cancer patients. Measured with immunoSEQ multiplex PCR; TCRdb has only the in-frame clones, and not every one. Here the sample spans some 95,000 clones, about four fifths being singletons. The source material was blood. These receptors were obtained from a woman aged 25 to 45 in good health.

The rearrangement uses TRBV29-1 and TRBJ2-3; 7 bases map to TRBD1. The ends lost 8 bases at V and 6 bases at J; junction bases unmatched: 5. The germline V gene has CDR1 SQVTM and CDR2 ANQGSEA. The CDR3 contains 11 residues. DNA of the CDR3: TGCAGCCAGAAACAGGGGGATACGCAGTATTTT. Translation gives CSQKQGDTQYF.

This sequence joins TRBV24-1 and TRBJ2-1, with a possible D match to TRBD1 (6 bases). The V end lost 0 bases, the J end lost 7 bases, and 15 bases lay between the germline ends. Germline V gene lookup returns CDR1 KGHDR and CDR2 SFDVKD. This CDR3 is 16 amino acids long. As DNA, the CDR3 is TGTGCCACCAGTGATTTGCTGGCAGGGGTTGGGAATGAGCAGTTCTTC. Encoded protein: CATSDLLAGVGNEQFF.

This clone was seen a handful of times. J is TRBJ1-2 and V is TRBV6-6; D uncertain. The CDR3 contains 13 residues. V lost 7 bases and J 6 bases, leaving 15 bases between the germline ends. In germline, CDR1 is MNHNY, CDR2 SVGAGI (reference sequence). The CDR3 DNA follows: TGTGCCAGCAACCACCCGGGGAGCCATGGCTACACCTTC. This encodes CASNHPGSHGYTF.

The genes are TRBV9 and TRBJ2-3; 8 positions match TRBD2. With V trimmed by 10 bases and J by 6 bases, 16 bases remained unmatched. Germline V gene lookup returns CDR1 SGDLS and CDR2 YYNGEE. The CDR3 spans 15 residues. The DNA for the CDR3 is TGTGCCTCAGGCGTTAGCGGGGTGATAGCTGATACGCAGTATTTT. Encoded protein: CASGVSGVIADTQYF. The full variable domain, with the rest looked up from reference TRBV9 and TRBJ2-3, is DSGVTQTPKHLITATGQRVTLRCSPRSGDLSVYWYQQSLDQGLQFLIQYYNGEERAKGNILERFSAQQFPDLHSELNLSSLELGDSALYFCASGVSGVIADTQYFGPGTRLTVL.

This clone was detected ten times or more. The chain carries TRBV3-1 (or the pseudogene TRBV3-2) and TRBJ2-7, with D maybe TRBD1 (5 bases). Trimming removed 3 bases from V and 0 bases from J, with 9 bases in between. The CDR3 extends over 14 amino acids. Germline CDR1 reads LGHDT; CDR2 reads YNNKEL (reference sequence). The CDR3 protein is CASSHGRGSYEQYF. For the CDR3, the DNA is TGTGCCAGCAGCCATGGAAGGGGCTCCTACGAGCAGTACTTC.

The chain employs TRBV10-3 and TRBJ2-3; 7 bases fit TRBD2. There are 13 residues in the CDR3. Germline V gene sequence: CDR1 ENHRY, CDR2 SYGVKD. V trimming: 10 bases; J trimming: 2 bases; junction bases outside the gene matches: 6. The CDR3 nucleotides read TGTGCCAGCACTAGCGCACCCACAGATACGCAGTATTTT. It specifies CASTSAPTDTQYF.

The rearrangement joins TRBV30 to TRBJ2-3; a weak D match, TRBD1 (5 bases). The CDR3 is 15 residues long. Trimming pared 3 bases from V and 0 bases from J, leaving 13 bases between. Per the germline V gene, CDR1 is GTSNPN and CDR2 is SVGIG (reference sequence). The CDR3 DNA reads as TGTGCCTGGAGCACTGGGGCACATAGCACAGATACGCAGTATTTT. This translates into CAWSTGAHSTDTQYF. The full variable domain, its missing parts supplied by reference TRBV30 and TRBJ2-3, is SQTIHQWPATLVQPVGSPLSLECTVEGTSNPNLYWYRQAAGRGLQLLFYSVGIGQISSEVPQNLSASRPQDRQFILSSKKLLLSDSGFYLCAWSTGAHSTDTQYFGPGTRLTVL.

This clone has a handful of counts. Within the sample, other DNA sequences also encode this same CDR3. J is TRBJ2-3 and V is TRBV12-5, with D perhaps TRBD1 (6 bases). This CDR3 has 14 residues. V gave up 3 bases and J gave up 2 bases, with 9 bases separating them. Germline V lookup: CDR1 LGHNT, CDR2 FRNRAP. This CDR3 reads CASGLGGSTDTQYF. CDR3 nucleotide sequence: TGTGCTAGTGGTTTAGGGGGATCCACAGATACGCAGTATTTT.

The V gene is TRBV2, the J gene TRBJ2-6; TRBD2 aligns across 7 bases. Germline values: CDR1 SNHLY, CDR2 FYNNEI. V gave up 4 bases and J gave up 0 bases; unmatched junction bases: 9. This CDR3 contains 18 residues. The CDR3 sequence is CASSGLSGSSSGANVLTF. CDR3 coding DNA: TGTGCCAGCAGTGGACTTAGCGGGTCCAGCTCTGGGGCCAACGTCCTGACTTTC.

V and J are TRBV4-2 and TRBJ2-5, with 12 bases that match TRBD2. The CDR3 sequence is 16 residues long. CDR1 and CDR2 from the germline V gene are LGHNA and YNFKEQ. The trim removed 0 bases at V and 9 bases at J, leaving 8 bases unmatched. The CDR3 loop is CASSQDALAGGVAQYF. The CDR3 DNA sequence: TGTGCCAGCAGCCAAGATGCCCTAGCGGGGGGGGTGGCCCAGTACTTC.

The chain uses TRBV11-2 and TRBJ2-1, with 8 bases lining up with TRBD2. The CDR3 length is 15 residues. The germline gives CDR1 SGHAT, CDR2 FQNNGV. V was clipped by 4 bases and J by 4 bases; unmatched bases: 6. As DNA, the CDR3 is TGTGCCAGCAGCTCCCAGCGGGGGCGTTACAATGAGCAGTTCTTC. Amino acids: CASSSQRGRYNEQFF.

The chain carries TRBV6-5 and TRBJ1-4; a weak D match, TRBD1 (6 bases). CDR1 MNHEY and CDR2 SVGAGI come from the germline V gene. The V end was cut by 2 bases, the J end by 0 bases, with 10 bases between. The CDR3 has 16 residues. The CDR3 spells CASSYGGRATNEKLFF. The CDR3 nucleotides read TGTGCCAGCAGTTACGGGGGCCGAGCAACTAATGAAAAACTGTTTTTT.

In this sample, this clone turned up a few times. The V gene is TRBV4-2, the J gene TRBJ1-4; TRBD1 matches 7 bases. The germline gives CDR1 LGHNA, CDR2 YNFKEQ. V shed 2 bases and J 8 bases; nucleotides not matched to a gene: 14. This CDR3 has 17 amino acids. Written as DNA, the CDR3 is TGTGCCAGCAGCCAATATGACACCGGGACAGCGGCCGAAAAACTGTTTTTT. It encodes CASSQYDTGTAAEKLFF.

The rearrangement links TRBV2 to TRBJ2-1; 9 nucleotides align to TRBD2. From germline, CDR1 is SNHLY and CDR2 FYNNEI. J gave up 0 bases and V 6 bases, and 6 bases lay outside the gene matches. The length of the CDR3 is 16 residues. The CDR3 coding sequence is TGTGCCAGCAGACCAAGCGGGGGGCCCTCCTACAATGAGCAGTTCTTC. It specifies CASRPSGGPSYNEQFF.

The gene calls are TRBV15 and TRBJ1-1; D ambiguous. The CDR3 consists of 15 residues. Germline CDR1 is LNHNV and CDR2 is YYDKDF (reference sequence). V lost 3 bases and J lost 4, with 15 bases in between. CDR3 sequence reads: CATSRAIGSGTEAFF. The CDR3 region has the DNA TGTGCCACCAGCAGGGCAATCGGGTCGGGCACTGAAGCTTTCTTT.

The table lists this clone with a count of one. The J gene is TRBJ2-1, the V gene TRBV19; possibly TRBD2 for D (6 bases). Germline V gene sequence: CDR1 LNHDA, CDR2 SQIVND (reference sequence). The CDR3 contains 13 residues. V was clipped by 5 bases and J by 5 bases, with 10 bases between them. The CDR3 here is CASSAGFHNEQFF. CDR3 bases: TGTGCCAGTAGTGCGGGGTTTCACAATGAGCAGTTCTTC.

The chain has TRBV12-3 or TRBV12-4 and TRBJ1-2; D not certain. The CDR3 covers 12 residues. Trimming pared 6 bases from V and 0 bases from J, leaving 5 bases between. The CDR3 spells CASRAANYGYTF. For the CDR3, the DNA is TGTGCCAGCAGGGCGGCTAACTATGGCTACACCTTC.

This clone was seen more than once but under ten times. The CDR3 sequence is CASSGTQTDGYTF. In nucleotides, the CDR3 is TGTGCCAGCTCCGGGACGCAAACGGATGGCTACACCTTC. The chain combines TRBV18 with TRBJ1-2; a weak D match, TRBD1 (5 bases). The germline V gene encodes CDR1 KGHSH and CDR2 LQKENI. The CDR3 extends over 13 amino acids. Trimming removed 6 bases from V and 6 bases from J, with 14 bases in between.

V and J are TRBV10-3 and TRBJ2-7; the match to TRBD2 covers 12 bases. Germline V gene lookup returns CDR1 ENHRY and CDR2 SYGVKD. Trimming at V came to 2 bases and at J to 4 bases, leaving 3 bases not matched to a gene. This CDR3 is built from 15 residues. The CDR3 region is CAISERTSGEYEQYF. The CDR3 DNA reads as TGTGCCATCAGTGAGAGGACTAGCGGGGAGTACGAGCAGTACTTC.

The chain has TRBV6-1 and TRBJ2-7; the match to TRBD1 covers 8 bases. The CDR3 runs 17 residues. With V trimmed by 3 bases and J by 4 bases, 14 bases remained unmatched. Germline values: CDR1 MNHNS, CDR2 SASEGT. CDR3 region: CASSDARVGQGAYEQYF. The CDR3 nucleotides are TGTGCCAGCAGTGACGCTCGGGTTGGTCAGGGGGCTTACGAGCAGTACTTC.

The chain employs TRBV13 and TRBJ1-5, with D unclear. The CDR3 contains 16 residues. Germline V gene sequence: CDR1 PRHDT, CDR2 FYEKMQ (reference sequence). The ends were cut back, 4 bases at V and 1 base at J, with 14 bases in the middle. For the CDR3, the DNA is TGTGCCAGCAGCTCAGGAGGCCTCTTAAGCAATCAGCCCCAGCATTTT. This encodes CASSSGGLLSNQPQHF.

The V and J genes are TRBV10-3 and TRBJ1-6, with D possibly being TRBD1 (5 bases). Germline V gene data show CDR1 as ENHRY and CDR2 as SYGVKD. Deletions cut 1 base from V and 10 bases from J, with 14 bases between. CDR3 size: 15 residues. In DNA form, the CDR3 reads TGTGCCATCAGTGAGTTTAATGTCCCAGGGTCACCCCTCCACTTT. It is translated as CAISEFNVPGSPLHF.

V gene TRBV3-1 (or the pseudogene TRBV3-2) combines with J gene TRBJ2-7; perhaps TRBD1 as D (6 bases). Trimming removed 0 bases from V and 0 bases from J, with 12 bases in between. Looked up from germline, CDR1 is LGHDT and CDR2 is YNNKEL (reference sequence). CDR3 length: 16 residues. DNA of the CDR3: TGTGCCAGCAGCCAAGACAGGGGACACCCCTCCTACGAGCAGTACTTC. Translated, it gives CASSQDRGHPSYEQYF.

The chain links TRBV12-5 to TRBJ1-1, with 9 bases matching TRBD1. The CDR3 covers 12 residues. The V gene end was trimmed by 11 bases and the J gene end by 1 base; junction bases not matched to a gene: 2. CDR1 and CDR2 from the germline V gene are LGHNT and FRNRAP. DNA for the CDR3: TGTGCTGGGGGACAGGGGAACACTGAAGCTTTCTTT. Encoded protein: CAGGQGNTEAFF.

This clone showed up just once. This chain links TRBV30 with TRBJ1-2; D not resolved. V was trimmed by 2 bases and J by 8 bases, leaving 21 bases between them. Germline CDR1 is GTSNPN and CDR2 is SVGIG (reference sequence). This CDR3 region has 15 residues. CDR3 in amino acids: CAWSNGLGVTGGYTF. CDR3 DNA: TGTGCCTGGAGTAATGGACTTGGTGTAACTGGCGGCTACACCTTC.

Comment on this clone: Other nucleotide sequences from this sample produce the same CDR3. The genes are TRBV7-2 and TRBJ2-3, with a weak D call TRBD1 (5 bases). CDR3 length: 15 residues. CDR1 is SGHTA and CDR2 is FQGNSA in the germline V gene. V was pared by 5 bases and J by 2 bases, with 14 bases between. CDR3 in DNA: TGTGCCAGCAGCACAGGTGGACCACTCACAGATACGCAGTATTTT. Amino acid sequence: CASSTGGPLTDTQYF.

The CDR3 DNA is TGTGCCAGTAGTATTGGTCGGTTGTCGCAGGGCCCAGATACGCAGTATTTT. It is translated as CASSIGRLSQGPDTQYF. This chain joins TRBV19 and TRBJ2-3; possibly TRBD1 for D (5 bases). CDR3 length equals 17 residues. The V gene lost 3 bases and the J gene lost 4 bases, with 20 bases spanning the gap. Looked up from germline, CDR1 is LNHDA and CDR2 is SQIVND (reference sequence).

The V call is TRBV9, the J call TRBJ2-3; D may be TRBD2 (7 bases). V lost 0 bases, J lost 0 bases, and 8 bases lay in between. Germline V CDR1 and CDR2: SGDLS, YYNGEE. CDR3 length equals 15 residues. The CDR3 nucleotides are TGTGCCAGCAGCGTAGAGGGGGGGAGCACAGATACGCAGTATTTT. This translates into CASSVEGGSTDTQYF.